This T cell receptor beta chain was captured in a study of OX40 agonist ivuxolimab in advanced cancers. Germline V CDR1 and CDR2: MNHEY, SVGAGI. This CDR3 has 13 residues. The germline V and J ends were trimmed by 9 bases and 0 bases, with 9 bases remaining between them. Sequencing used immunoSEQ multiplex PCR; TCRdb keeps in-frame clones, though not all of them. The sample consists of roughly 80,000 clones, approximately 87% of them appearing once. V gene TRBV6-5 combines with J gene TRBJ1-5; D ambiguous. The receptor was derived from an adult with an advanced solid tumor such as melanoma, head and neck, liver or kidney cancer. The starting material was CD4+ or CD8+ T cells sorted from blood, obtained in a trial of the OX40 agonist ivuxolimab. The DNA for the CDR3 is TGTGCCAGTGGTCAGGATAGCAATCAGCCCCAGCATTTT. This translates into CASGQDSNQPQHF.